One T cell receptor beta chain is described in this entry. Its antigen specificity is not known. Base qualities are not provided; no much larger clone lies one nucleotide away. Library method: the immunoSEQ multiplex PCR assay. TCRdb took this table from immuneACCESS and kept in-frame rearrangements with V and J called. Such tables lack part of the clones; where checked against another copy, unresolved V genes explain under half of the gap, and the rest is unexplained. Here the sample has 4,000 to 6,000 clones; about 85% occur a single time. The top ten clonotypes cover about 5.6% of the sample. Samples were obtained from patients with Merkel cell carcinoma. Sequences MDHEN (CDR1) and SYDVKM (CDR2) are obtained from the germline V gene. V is cut by 7 bases and J by 4 bases, and the space between the germline ends is 14 bases. The CDR3 holds 13 amino acids from the cysteine to the phenylalanine. The CDR3 DNA has 39 bases and is translated from base 1.

The sample originates from a study of T cells and Merkel cell carcinoma outcomes (dated by TCRdb to 2018 to 2021). With regard to the full study: The study looked at whether the tumor T-cell repertoire and T-cell density could predict clinical outcome in patients with Merkel cell carcinoma. What the research found in general, with its limitations: T-cell repertoire features combined with T-cell density were reported to predict clinical outcomes in Merkel cell carcinoma patients.

The chain is encoded by TRBV28 joined to TRBJ2-7; a tentative D call is TRBD1 (5 bases match). Sequenced input: tumor tissue from Merkel cell carcinoma. This clonotype was obtained from a human donor with Merkel cell carcinoma. At the DNA level, the sequence is TGTGCCAGCACCACAGGAAGCCCATACGAGCAGTACTTC. This yields the protein CASTTGSPYEQYF.